This record concerns one T cell receptor beta chain sequence. V lost 2 bases and J 4 bases, leaving 5 bases between the germline ends. The germline V gene has CDR1 SEHNR and CDR2 FQNEAQ (reference sequence). The CDR3 runs to 12 residues. In the study's own analysis: Nucleated cell counts were estimated from reference gene primer amplification. Method: immunoSEQ multiplex PCR; TCRdb's copy keeps in-frame clones and lacks some. V and J calls and clone size are copied from that table; D and trimming were computed from the DNA. This sample has fewer than 250,000 clones, with more than 70% found just once. The sample is drawn from a study of blood T cell repertoires in COVID-19. Study-level background: Samples representing acute and convalescent COVID-19 were sourced from the United States, Italy and Spain. Nucleic acid was either cDNA or gDNA, and it came from T cells, B-cell-depleted T cells, or PBMCs.

The J gene is TRBJ2-5, the V gene TRBV7-9; no definite D call. The sample taken for sequencing was peripheral blood. This TCR derives from a woman aged 60-75 years with acute or convalescent COVID-19. Written as DNA, the CDR3 is TGTGCCAGCAGCTTACGAGGAGAGACCCAGTACTTC. Its translation: CASSLRGETQYF.